This T cell receptor beta chain stems from a study of blood T cells in healthy people across ages. Trimming cost V 6 bases and J 7 bases, with 13 bases left between them. This CDR3 region has 13 residues. Per the germline V gene, CDR1 is MNHNY and CDR2 is SVGAGI (reference sequence). A sample-barcoded 5' primer and a J-beta primer mix were used in a second PCR of roughly 7 to 12 cycles. Every sample gave at least 3 million paired-end reads containing CDR3. TCRdb re-called the 5' RACE reads through MiXCR, storing one row per CDR3 protein. The data show 700,000 to 900,000 distinct CDR3 sequences, with roughly 25% seen just once and about 3% held by the top ten. These data also featured in a second study, about T cells of mothers and their children.

The rearrangement joins TRBV6-6 to TRBJ2-1; no clear D gene. This clonotype originated in a boy younger than 18 in good health. The sequenced sample was blood. The CDR3 coding sequence is TGTGCCAGCAGAGTCCGATCGGCGAATGAGCAGTTCTTC. Its protein is CASRVRSANEQFF.